Shown below are 26 T cell receptor beta chains from a single sample sequenced in a study of cytomegalovirus exposure and HLA in healthy donors (dated by TCRdb to 2016 to 2017). The library was produced with the immunoSEQ multiplex PCR assay. The multiplex PCR relied on a mix of 60 forward primers for TCR Vbeta segments and 13 reverse primers for TCR Jbeta segments. TCRdb mirrors the immuneACCESS table, restricted to in-frame sequences. Some clones are absent from its copies; in checked studies, under half trace to an unresolved V gene, and the reason for the others is unknown. Across this sample there are about 150,000 clones, with around 84% seen only once. Roughly 2.4% of the sample belongs to the ten largest clones. The sequenced sample was PBMCs. These TCRs come from a woman between 18 and 29 years old in good health and CMV-seronegative.

CDR3 amino acids: CASSPQRGCGEYF. The CDR3 DNA reads TGTGCCAGCAGCCCTCAAAGGGGGTGTGGGGAGTATTTT. The chain joins TRBV7-8 to TRBJ2-3, with a tentative D call TRBD1 (6 bases). The CDR3 loop spans 13 amino acids. V was trimmed by 5 bases and J by 13 bases, leaving 19 bases between them. Looked up from germline, CDR1 is SGHVS and CDR2 is FQNEAQ.

The rearrangement links TRBV7-2 to TRBJ2-7; D possibly corresponds to TRBD1 (6 bases). This CDR3 has 15 amino acids. The V gene's germline CDR1 is SGHTA and CDR2 FQGNSA. V lost 6 bases and J 2 bases, leaving 17 bases between the germline ends. CDR3 region: CASSSQGWATYEQYF. The CDR3 DNA reads as TGTGCCAGCAGTTCCCAGGGGTGGGCCACCTACGAGCAGTACTTC.

The gene calls are TRBV19 and TRBJ1-4, with 7 bases matching TRBD1. The CDR3 is made up of 13 amino acids. The germline gives CDR1 LNHDA, CDR2 SQIVND (reference sequence). The V and J ends lost 6 bases and 8 bases, in that order; junction bases with no gene match: 6. CDR3 DNA sequence: TGTGCCAGTAGCTACAGGGGCGGCGAAAAACTGTTTTTT. Translated: CASSYRGGEKLFF.

V usage is TRBV5-1 and J usage is TRBJ2-7; perhaps TRBD2 as D (5 bases). Trimming shortened V by 4 bases and J by 3 bases, and 23 bases separated the two germline ends. Per the germline V gene, CDR1 is SGHRS and CDR2 is YFSETQ. This CDR3 has 17 residues. The CDR3 sequence: CASSPRVLEGSLYEQYF. The CDR3 DNA sequence: TGCGCCAGCAGCCCTAGGGTTTTAGAGGGATCCCTCTACGAGCAGTACTTC.

The rearrangement uses TRBV19 and TRBJ1-6; 8 positions match TRBD1. The length of the CDR3 is 15 residues. The junction had 4 bases not matched to a gene; V was cut back by 3 bases and J by 6 bases. Germline-derived CDR1 and CDR2 are LNHDA and SQIVND (reference sequence). The CDR3 DNA reads as TGTGCCAGTAGTATTAGGACAGGGCTTAATTCACCCCTCCACTTT. Amino acid sequence: CASSIRTGLNSPLHF.

The chain is built from TRBV15 and TRBJ2-1; 10 bases match TRBD2. Germline-derived CDR1 and CDR2 are LNHNV and YYDKDF (reference sequence). J was trimmed by 4 bases and V by 1 base; bases with no gene match: 4. CDR3 length: 16 residues. The CDR3 DNA reads as TGTGCCACCAGCAGAGGGCTAGCGGGGGATTACAATGAGCAGTTCTTC. The encoded protein is CATSRGLAGDYNEQFF.

The chain couples TRBV7-2 to TRBJ2-7, with D unresolved. V dropped 5 bases and J dropped 2 bases, with 13 bases sitting between them. The CDR3 totals 14 residues. Germline CDR1 SGHTA, CDR2 FQGNSA. The CDR3 bases are TGTGCCAGCAGCCTAGGGTCTGGAGCCTACGAGCAGTACTTC. Amino acid sequence: CASSLGSGAYEQYF.

As for this clone: The same CDR3 can be traced to other DNA sequences in this sample. This chain joins TRBV6-4 and TRBJ2-3; 11 bases align to TRBD2. From germline, CDR1 is MRHNA and CDR2 SNTAGT. The CDR3 totals 14 residues. V dropped 6 bases and J dropped 4; count of bases not matched to a gene: 3. CDR3 DNA: TGTGCCAGCAGCGAGGGACTAGCGGCAGATACGCAGTATTTT. This sequence encodes CASSEGLAADTQYF.

The V call is TRBV2, the J call TRBJ2-7, with a weak D call TRBD2 (6 bases). There are 16 residues in the CDR3. V shed 8 bases and J shed 0 bases, with 20 bases lying between them. Germline V CDR1 and CDR2: SNHLY, FYNNEI. DNA of the CDR3: TGTGCCAGCTTCAACCCCCGAGCGGGTAGCTCCTACGAGCAGTACTTC. Translated, it gives CASFNPRAGSSYEQYF. Combining the CDR3 with reference TRBV2 and TRBJ2-7 gives the whole variable domain EPEVTQTPSHQVTQMGQEVILRCVPISNHLYFYWYRQILGQKVEFLVSFYNNEISEKSEIFDDQFSVERPDGSNFTLKIRSTKLEDSAMYFCASFNPRAGSSYEQYFGPGTRLTVT.

As to this clone: Other DNA sequences within the sample encode an identical CDR3. The genes are TRBV9 and TRBJ2-7; D is perhaps TRBD2 (6 bases). The CDR3 sequence is 13 residues long. Per germline, CDR1 SGDLS and CDR2 YYNGEE. V lost 5 bases, J lost 4 bases, and 13 bases lay in between. CDR3 amino acids: CASSVGGSYEQYF. As DNA, the CDR3 is TGTGCCAGCAGTGTCGGGGGTTCGTACGAGCAGTACTTC.

The CDR3 loop is CASSPAPEGGLSGYTF. The CDR3 nucleotides read TGTGCCAGCAGTCCAGCCCCCGAGGGAGGATTAAGTGGCTACACCTTC. This chain joins TRBV28 and TRBJ1-2, with no clear D. Germline values: CDR1 MDHEN, CDR2 SYDVKM. Between the trimmed V and J ends, which lost 5 bases and 7 bases, there was a span of 23 bases. This CDR3 contains 16 residues.

The chain uses TRBV4-1 and TRBJ2-4; no firm D call. The CDR3 is 15 residues long. The ends were cut back, 1 base at V and 0 bases at J, with 7 bases in the middle. CDR1 is MGHRA, CDR2 YSYEKL, per germline. The CDR3 region is CASSQARPAKNIQYF. DNA for the CDR3: TGCGCCAGCAGCCAAGCGCGTCCAGCCAAAAACATTCAGTACTTC.

This clone appeared a few times. The genes are TRBV4-2 and TRBJ2-3; 12 nucleotides align to TRBD2. The V segment lost 3 bases and the J segment 6 bases; nucleotides outside the gene matches: 7. This CDR3 is 16 amino acids long. Germline-derived CDR1 and CDR2 are LGHNA and YNFKEQ. The CDR3 is CASSQALAGGPDTQYF. The CDR3 DNA sequence: TGTGCCAGCAGCCAGGCCCTAGCGGGGGGGCCGGATACGCAGTATTTT.

V usage is TRBV15 and J usage is TRBJ2-3; perhaps TRBD2 as D (6 bases). Germline CDR1 reads LNHNV; CDR2 reads YYDKDF (reference sequence). Trimming took 0 bases from V and 6 from J, leaving 10 bases between them. CDR3 length equals 14 residues. The CDR3 region has the DNA TGTGCCACCAGCAGAGATCGGGGGAGTGATACGCAGTATTTT. It specifies CATSRDRGSDTQYF.

The chain has TRBV28 and TRBJ2-1; D is perhaps TRBD2 (5 bases). Germline V gene sequence: CDR1 MDHEN, CDR2 SYDVKM. The CDR3 has 15 residues. V was clipped by 6 bases and J by 9 bases, with 21 bases between them. CDR3 protein: CASSPPLAGASEQFF. In DNA, the CDR3 is TGTGCCAGCAGCCCGCCGTTGGCGGGCGCTTCTGAGCAGTTCTTC. Supplemented by reference TRBV28 and TRBJ2-1, the full variable domain reads DVKVTQSSRYLVKRTGEKVFLECVQDMDHENMFWYRQDPGLGLRLIYFSYDVKMKEKGDIPEGYSVSREKKERFSLILESASTNQTSMYLCASSPPLAGASEQFFGPGTRLTVL.

The chain has TRBV6-6 and TRBJ2-7; 7 bases agree with TRBD1. The CDR3 length is 13 residues. J was trimmed by 3 bases and V by 5 bases; bases with no gene match: 4. Germline CDR1 MNHNY, CDR2 SVGAGI (reference sequence). The CDR3 region is CASSRQGLYEQYF. The CDR3 nucleotides read TGTGCCAGCAGTAGACAGGGCCTCTACGAGCAGTACTTC.

V usage is TRBV10-3 and J usage is TRBJ2-6; D remains ambiguous. V was shortened by 2 bases and J by 1 base, with 6 bases between the two germline ends. The V gene's germline CDR1 is ENHRY and CDR2 SYGVKD. This CDR3 contains 15 residues. The CDR3 coding sequence is TGTGCCATCAGTGAGACAGCTTCTGGGGCCAACGTCCTGACTTTC. This sequence encodes CAISETASGANVLTF.

This clone was recorded once. The V call is TRBV6-6, the J call TRBJ1-5; 8 bases are shared with TRBD1. Germline lookup yields CDR1 MNHNY and CDR2 SVGAGI (reference sequence). The CDR3 sequence is 14 residues long. V shed 5 bases and J 1 base; nucleotides not matched to a gene: 1. The CDR3 region has the DNA TGTGCCAGCAGTGACAGGGGAAGCAATCAGCCCCAGCATTTT. Translated, it gives CASSDRGSNQPQHF.

This rearrangement joins TRBV7-9 to TRBJ1-6; perhaps TRBD1 as D (5 bases). The CDR3 spans 14 residues. Trimming cost V 3 bases and J 3 bases, with 6 bases left between them. Germline-derived CDR1 and CDR2 are SEHNR and FQNEAQ (reference sequence). The CDR3: CASSFDSYNSPLHF. In DNA form, the CDR3 reads TGTGCCAGCAGCTTCGACAGCTATAATTCACCCCTCCACTTT.

The chain recombines TRBV11-2 with TRBJ2-7; D unresolved. Germline CDR1 and CDR2: SGHAT and FQNNGV. This CDR3 contains 13 residues. Trimming took off 1 base at V and 6 bases at J, with 10 bases between the two ends. The CDR3 is CASSLVNGAEQYF. The DNA for the CDR3 is TGTGCCAGCAGCTTAGTGAATGGAGCCGAGCAGTACTTC. The whole variable domain, filled in from reference TRBV11-2 and TRBJ2-7, reads EAGVAQSPRYKIIEKRQSVAFWCNPISGHATLYWYQQILGQGPKLLIQFQNNGVVDDSQLPKDRFSAERLKGVDSTLKIQPAKLEDSAVYLCASSLVNGAEQYFGPGTRLTVT.

The chain couples TRBV19 to TRBJ1-3, with unresolved D. Trimming shortened V by 1 base and J by 0 bases, and 22 bases separated the two germline ends. The germline CDR1 and CDR2 sequences are LNHDA and SQIVND (reference sequence). The CDR3 sequence is 20 residues long. CDR3 sequence: CASSIGWHSNPSDSGNTIYF. As DNA, the CDR3 is TGTGCCAGTAGTATAGGATGGCACAGCAACCCAAGTGACTCTGGAAACACCATATATTTT. The whole variable domain, remainder taken from reference TRBV19 and TRBJ1-3, is DGGITQSPKYLFRKEGQNVTLSCEQNLNHDAMYWYRQDPGQGLRLIYYSQIVNDFQKGDIAEGYSVSREKKESFPLTVTSAQKNPTAFYLCASSIGWHSNPSDSGNTIYFGEGSWLTVV.

The chain joins TRBV19 to TRBJ2-1; unclear D gene. The CDR3 consists of 17 residues. Per the germline V gene, CDR1 is LNHDA and CDR2 is SQIVND (reference sequence). V was trimmed by 5 bases and J by 1 base, leaving 18 bases between them. CDR3 nucleotide sequence: TGTGCCAGTAGTCACCTGACTCCCAGCTTATCCTACAATGAGCAGTTCTTC. It encodes CASSHLTPSLSYNEQFF.

This chain joins TRBV5-8 and TRBJ2-7; 12 nucleotides align to TRBD1. The germline CDR1 and CDR2 sequences are SGHTS and YDEGEE. Losses at the gene ends were 0 bases for V and 9 bases for J; bases not matched to a gene: 10. The CDR3 covers 16 residues. The CDR3 spells CASSLEAGTGGAAQYF. CDR3 coding DNA: TGTGCCAGCAGCTTGGAGGCCGGGACAGGGGGCGCCGCGCAGTACTTC.

The V gene is TRBV2, the J gene TRBJ2-2, with D unclear. The germline V gene has CDR1 SNHLY and CDR2 FYNNEI. V lost 8 bases and J lost 1, with 11 bases in between. This CDR3 spans 14 amino acids. The CDR3 reads CASLPHRNTGELFF. The CDR3 region has the DNA TGTGCCAGCCTACCTCATAGGAACACCGGGGAGCTGTTTTTT.

V gene TRBV6-1 combines with J gene TRBJ1-5; 10 bases are a match to TRBD1. The V segment lost 7 bases and the J segment 7 bases; nucleotides outside the gene matches: 7. There are 14 residues in the CDR3. Germline loops: CDR1 MNHNS, CDR2 SASEGT. Written as DNA, the CDR3 is TGTGCCAGCACTGACAGGGGGCTGAGCCAGCCCCAGCATTTT. Amino acid sequence: CASTDRGLSQPQHF.

The sample holds a few counts of this clone. J is TRBJ2-1 and V is TRBV5-4, with TRBD2 identical over 9 bases. Germline CDR1 and CDR2: SGHNT and YYREEE (reference sequence). Trimming took 4 bases from V and 5 from J; bases not matched to a gene: 7. The CDR3 covers 15 residues. CDR3 protein: CASSTRLAVDNEQFF. DNA for the CDR3: TGTGCCAGCAGCACCAGACTAGCGGTAGACAATGAGCAGTTCTTC.